This entry features one TCR beta chain sequence. Its antigen is currently unknown. This specimen belongs to a study of CD8+ T cells in alopecia areata. Points from the study as a whole: Clarity of TCR sharing across patients fell short of that in mice, possibly HLA-related. Affected scalp, especially in alopecia totalis/universalis, had a higher clonality than normal scalp did.

The CDR3 length is 12 residues. The V and J ends lost 3 bases and 3 bases respectively, with 7 bases between them. Germline assignment: CDR1 GTSNPN and CDR2 SVGIG (reference sequence). Sequencing used cDNA as its template, made by extracting RNA and reverse transcribing it. Sequenced by immunoSEQ multiplex PCR; TCRdb stores in-frame clones only, minus some. The table includes 75,000 to 100,000 clones, less than 50% detected once. Alopecia areata patients provided lesional scalp punch biopsies and peripheral blood. PBMCs were stained for CD3, CD4 and CD8, and CD4+ and CD8+ T cells were sorted. The sequence was obtained from a human donor with alopecia areata. The source material was CD4+ T cells sorted from blood. The rearrangement uses TRBV30 and TRBJ2-3; a possible D gene is TRBD2 (5 bases). CDR3 nucleotide sequence: TGTGCCTGGAGCGGGGTAACAGATACGCAGTATTTT. The encoded protein is CAWSGVTDTQYF.